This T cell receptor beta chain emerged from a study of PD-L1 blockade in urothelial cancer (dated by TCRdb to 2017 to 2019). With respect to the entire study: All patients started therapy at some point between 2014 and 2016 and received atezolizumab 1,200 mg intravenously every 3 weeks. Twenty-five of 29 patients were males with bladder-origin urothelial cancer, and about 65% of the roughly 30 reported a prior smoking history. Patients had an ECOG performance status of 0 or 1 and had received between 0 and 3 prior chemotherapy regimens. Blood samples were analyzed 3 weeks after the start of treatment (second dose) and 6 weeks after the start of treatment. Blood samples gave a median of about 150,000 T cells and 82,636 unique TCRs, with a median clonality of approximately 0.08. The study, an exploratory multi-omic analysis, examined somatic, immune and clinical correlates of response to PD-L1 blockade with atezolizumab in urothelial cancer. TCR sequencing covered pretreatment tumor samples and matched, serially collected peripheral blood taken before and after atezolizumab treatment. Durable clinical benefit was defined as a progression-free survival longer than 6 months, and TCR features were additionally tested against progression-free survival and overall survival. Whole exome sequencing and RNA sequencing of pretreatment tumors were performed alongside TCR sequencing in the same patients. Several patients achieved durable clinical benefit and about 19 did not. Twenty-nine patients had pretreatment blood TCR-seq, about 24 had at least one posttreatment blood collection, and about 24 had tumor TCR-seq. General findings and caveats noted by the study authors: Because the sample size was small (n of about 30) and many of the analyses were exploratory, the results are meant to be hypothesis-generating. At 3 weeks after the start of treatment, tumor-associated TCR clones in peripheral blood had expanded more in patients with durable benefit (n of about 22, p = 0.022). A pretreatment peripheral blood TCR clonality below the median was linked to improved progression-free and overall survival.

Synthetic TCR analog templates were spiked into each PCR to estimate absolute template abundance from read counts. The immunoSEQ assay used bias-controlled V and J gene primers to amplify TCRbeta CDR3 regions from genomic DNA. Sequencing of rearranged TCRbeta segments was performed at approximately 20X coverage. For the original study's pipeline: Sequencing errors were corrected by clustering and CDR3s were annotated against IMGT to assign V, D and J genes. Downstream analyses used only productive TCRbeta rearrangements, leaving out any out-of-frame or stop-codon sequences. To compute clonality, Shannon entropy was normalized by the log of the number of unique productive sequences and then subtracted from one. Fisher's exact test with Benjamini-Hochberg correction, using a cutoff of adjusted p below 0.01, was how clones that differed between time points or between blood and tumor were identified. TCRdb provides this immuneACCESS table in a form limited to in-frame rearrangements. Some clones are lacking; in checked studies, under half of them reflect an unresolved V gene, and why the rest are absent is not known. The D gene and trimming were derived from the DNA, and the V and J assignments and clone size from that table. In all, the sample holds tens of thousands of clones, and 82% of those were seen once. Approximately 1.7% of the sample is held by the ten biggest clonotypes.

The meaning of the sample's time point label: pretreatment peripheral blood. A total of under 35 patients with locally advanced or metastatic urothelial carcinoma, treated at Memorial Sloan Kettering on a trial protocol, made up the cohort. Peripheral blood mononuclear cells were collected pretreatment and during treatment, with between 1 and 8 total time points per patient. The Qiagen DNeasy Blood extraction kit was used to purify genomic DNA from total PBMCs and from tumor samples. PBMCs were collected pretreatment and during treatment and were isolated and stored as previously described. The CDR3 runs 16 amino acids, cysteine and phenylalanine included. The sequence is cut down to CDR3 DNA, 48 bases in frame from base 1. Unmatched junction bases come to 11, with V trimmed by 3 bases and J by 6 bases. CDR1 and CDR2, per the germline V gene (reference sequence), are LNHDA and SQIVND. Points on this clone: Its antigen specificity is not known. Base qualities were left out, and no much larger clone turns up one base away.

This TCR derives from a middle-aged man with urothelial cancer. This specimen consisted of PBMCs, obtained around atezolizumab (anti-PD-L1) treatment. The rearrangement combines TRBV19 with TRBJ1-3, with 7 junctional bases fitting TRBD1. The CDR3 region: CASSMETGEYENTIYF. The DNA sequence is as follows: TGTGCCAGTAGTATGGAAACAGGGGAATACGAAAACACCATATATTTT. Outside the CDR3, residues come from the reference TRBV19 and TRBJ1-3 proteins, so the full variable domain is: DGGITQSPKYLFRKEGQNVTLSCEQNLNHDAMYWYRQDPGQGLRLIYYSQIVNDFQKGDIAEGYSVSREKKESFPLTVTSAQKNPTAFYLCASSMETGEYENTIYFGEGSWLTVV.